What follows are 25 T cell receptor beta chains derived from one specimen sequenced in a study of cytomegalovirus exposure and HLA in healthy donors. The PCR used 60 Vbeta and 13 Jbeta primers. Some clones are missing from TCRdb's copy, which holds only in-frame ones; the method was immunoSEQ multiplex PCR. The repertoire has some 130,000 clones, about four fifths of them found once; the top ten carry 3% to 4%. The sequenced material came from PBMCs. These receptors all come from a female donor in good health and CMV-seronegative.

The chain employs TRBV27 and TRBJ1-2; 7 positions match TRBD1. The trim removed 6 bases at V and 10 bases at J, leaving 14 bases unmatched. Germline V gene lookup returns CDR1 MNHEY and CDR2 SMNVEV (reference sequence). The CDR3 extends over 14 amino acids. The CDR3 reads CASSRARGSLVYTF. CDR3 in DNA: TGTGCCAGCAGCCGAGCCAGGGGGTCCCTTGTCTACACCTTC.

V is TRBV5-1 and J is TRBJ1-4; D is perhaps TRBD1 (5 bases). V lost 3 bases and J 0 bases, leaving 12 bases between the germline ends. The CDR3 contains 16 residues. The germline V gene has CDR1 SGHRS and CDR2 YFSETQ. The chain's CDR3 is CASSSGGGATNEKLFF. CDR3 coding DNA: TGCGCCAGCAGCTCCGGGGGGGGTGCAACTAATGAAAAACTGTTTTTT.

This chain connects TRBV19 to TRBJ2-1; TRBD2 might be the D (5 bases). Trimming removed 8 bases at V and 5 bases at J, with 16 bases between. This CDR3 comprises 14 residues. From germline, CDR1 is LNHDA and CDR2 SQIVND (reference sequence). In DNA form, the CDR3 reads TGTGCCAGTCGAAGTTCCCTAGCACACAATGAGCAGTTCTTC. Residues: CASRSSLAHNEQFF. Variable domain in full (rest from reference TRBV19 and TRBJ2-1): DGGITQSPKYLFRKEGQNVTLSCEQNLNHDAMYWYRQDPGQGLRLIYYSQIVNDFQKGDIAEGYSVSREKKESFPLTVTSAQKNPTAFYLCASRSSLAHNEQFFGPGTRLTVL.

This chain uses TRBV2 with TRBJ2-5, with 7 nucleotides matching TRBD1. After removal of 8 bases from V and 1 base from J, the junction contained 4 bases not matched to a gene. CDR1 SNHLY and CDR2 FYNNEI come from the germline V gene. CDR3 size: 13 residues. DNA for the CDR3: TGTGCCAGCCGGGACAGCTTCCAAGAGACCCAGTACTTC. It is translated as CASRDSFQETQYF. The complete variable domain, with remaining parts taken from reference TRBV2 and TRBJ2-5, reads EPEVTQTPSHQVTQMGQEVILRCVPISNHLYFYWYRQILGQKVEFLVSFYNNEISEKSEIFDDQFSVERPDGSNFTLKIRSTKLEDSAMYFCASRDSFQETQYFGPGTRLLVL.

The V gene is TRBV4-1, the J gene TRBJ2-4, with D perhaps TRBD2 (6 bases). The CDR3 runs to 16 residues. Germline V gene sequence: CDR1 MGHRA, CDR2 YSYEKL. The V end lost 2 bases, the J end lost 4 bases, and 15 bases lay between the germline ends. The CDR3 bases are TGCGCCAGCAGCCAAATCGAGCTTGGGGGGAAAAACATTCAGTACTTC. The encoded protein is CASSQIELGGKNIQYF.

The J gene is TRBJ1-2, the V gene TRBV2; 8 nucleotides agree with TRBD1. The CDR3 spans 13 residues. The ends lost 4 bases at V and 4 bases at J; junction bases unmatched: 2. Germline CDR1 and CDR2: SNHLY and FYNNEI. The CDR3 DNA follows: TGTGCCAGCAGTGGGACAGGGCCCTATGGCTACACCTTC. It encodes CASSGTGPYGYTF.

This clone was found once. The J gene is TRBJ1-2, the V gene TRBV7-9; 7 bases agree with TRBD1. The length of the CDR3 is 17 residues. Trimming took 5 bases from V and 8 from J; bases not matched to a gene: 20. Germline lookup yields CDR1 SEHNR and CDR2 FQNEAQ (reference sequence). CDR3 residues: CASSPQGGISLSLGYTF. CDR3 nucleotides: TGTGCCAGCAGCCCCCAGGGGGGAATCTCGCTCTCTCTCGGCTACACCTTC.

This clone was detected a few times. This chain joins TRBV6-5 and TRBJ1-5; D unclear. Trimming took off 4 bases at V and 3 bases at J, with 7 bases between the two ends. CDR1 and CDR2 (germline): MNHEY, SVGAGI. The CDR3 consists of 13 residues. The CDR3 loop reads CASSSRINQPQHF. The CDR3 coding sequence is TGTGCCAGCAGTTCCCGTATCAATCAGCCCCAGCATTTT.

The genes are TRBV30 and TRBJ2-7; TRBD1 matches 9 bases. The CDR3 is made up of 14 amino acids. The J segment lost 6 bases and the V segment lost 3 bases, leaving 9 bases of the junction unmatched. Germline loops: CDR1 GTSNPN, CDR2 SVGIG (reference sequence). As DNA, the CDR3 is TGTGCCTGGAGACAATACGGGACAGGGACCGAGCAGTACTTC. Translated: CAWRQYGTGTEQYF.

Only a few counts were recorded for this clone. This rearrangement joins TRBV11-2 to TRBJ2-1, with D tentatively TRBD2 (5 bases). The ends were cut back, 5 bases at V and 10 bases at J, with 12 bases in the middle. Germline V gene data show CDR1 as SGHAT and CDR2 as FQNNGV. The CDR3 is made up of 12 amino acids. CDR3 sequence: CASSRGSEEQFF. CDR3 DNA sequence: TGTGCCAGCAGCCGGGGAAGCGAGGAGCAGTTCTTC.

The V call is TRBV7-2, the J call TRBJ2-7; 11 nucleotides align to TRBD1. The CDR3 contains 17 residues. Losses at the gene ends were 4 bases for V and 6 bases for J; bases not matched to a gene: 14. Germline V gives CDR1 SGHTA, CDR2 FQGNSA. The CDR3 reads CASSSGQGAIREGEQYF. The CDR3 region has the DNA TGTGCCAGCAGCTCCGGACAGGGGGCGATTAGGGAAGGCGAGCAGTACTTC.

This chain uses TRBV25-1 with TRBJ2-3; TRBD2 is a possible D gene (7 bases). In germline, CDR1 is MGHDK, CDR2 SYGVNS. V lost 8 bases and J 6 bases, leaving 24 bases between the germline ends. The CDR3 sequence is 16 residues long. In nucleotides, the CDR3 is TGTGCCAGCTCCCTGGGGGGGCACCAGACCTTGGATACGCAGTATTTT. Translating it yields CASSLGGHQTLDTQYF. The full variable domain, completed using reference TRBV25-1 and TRBJ2-3, is EADIYQTPRYLVIGTGKKITLECSQTMGHDKMYWYQQDPGMELHLIHYSYGVNSTEKGDLSSESTVSRIRTEHFPLTLESARPSHTSQYLCASSLGGHQTLDTQYFGPGTRLTVL.

This chain links TRBV7-2 with TRBJ2-5; TRBD1 aligns across 7 bases. The germline CDR1 and CDR2 sequences are SGHTA and FQGNSA. The CDR3 covers 15 residues. J lost 4 bases, V lost 1 base, and 6 bases had no gene match. This CDR3 is CASSLGDRDRETQYF. The CDR3 nucleotides read TGTGCCAGCAGCTTAGGCGACAGGGACCGAGAGACCCAGTACTTC. The full variable domain, with the rest looked up from reference TRBV7-2 and TRBJ2-5, is GAGVSQSPSNKVTEKGKDVELRCDPISGHTALYWYRQSLGQGLEFLIYFQGNSAPDKSGLPSDRFSAERTGGSVSTLTIQRTQQEDSAVYLCASSLGDRDRETQYFGPGTRLLVL.

V gene TRBV5-1 combines with J gene TRBJ2-5; 7 bases align to TRBD2. Germline loops: CDR1 SGHRS, CDR2 YFSETQ. The CDR3 loop spans 13 amino acids. The J segment lost 4 bases and the V segment lost 3 bases, leaving 3 bases of the junction unmatched. CDR3 coding DNA: TGCGCCAGCAGCTCAAGCGGGGTAGAGACCCAGTACTTC. Protein sequence: CASSSSGVETQYF.

The CDR3 bases are TGTGCCAGCAGCTTGGGGGGGAGGGGCCACGAGCAGTACTTC. It is translated as CASSLGGRGHEQYF. The chain combines TRBV7-6 with TRBJ2-7; 7 bases match TRBD2. The CDR3 extends over 14 amino acids. The germline V gene has CDR1 SGHVS and CDR2 FNYEAQ. V gave up 3 bases and J gave up 5 bases; unmatched junction bases: 7.

The chain carries TRBV5-1 and TRBJ1-5; TRBD1 matches at 10 bases. Looked up from germline, CDR1 is SGHRS and CDR2 is YFSETQ. After removal of 3 bases from V and 6 bases from J, the junction contained 6 bases not matched to a gene. The CDR3 length is 15 residues. The CDR3 is CASSSGTGDGQPQHF. The CDR3 DNA reads TGCGCCAGCAGCTCGGGGACAGGGGATGGTCAGCCCCAGCATTTT.

This chain uses TRBV4-1 with TRBJ1-1; perhaps TRBD1 as D (6 bases). The CDR3 is 16 residues long. The V and J ends lost 0 bases and 1 base respectively, with 12 bases between them. Germline lookup yields CDR1 MGHRA and CDR2 YSYEKL. DNA of the CDR3: TGCGCCAGCAGCCAAGATGGGGGCGGAGGGAACACTGAAGCTTTCTTT. Protein sequence: CASSQDGGGGNTEAFF.

The chain joins TRBV6-8 to TRBJ2-1; 12 positions match TRBD2. Germline trimming cut 0 bases from V and 7 bases from J; bases unmatched to any gene: 10. This CDR3 spans 18 amino acids. Germline assignment: CDR1 MNHGY and CDR2 SAAAGT. As DNA, the CDR3 is TGTGCCAGCAGTTACTCGAGGCTAGCGGGAGGGCCGGGGAATGAGCAGTTCTTC. Encoded protein: CASSYSRLAGGPGNEQFF.

The chain joins TRBV12-5 to TRBJ1-3; possible D gene TRBD1, 5 bases. Trimming removed 7 bases from V and 0 bases from J, with 16 bases in between. Germline assignment: CDR1 LGHNT and CDR2 FRNRAP. The CDR3 length is 16 residues. CDR3 amino acids: CASVLGDFRSGNTIYF. The CDR3 coding sequence is TGTGCTAGTGTCTTGGGGGACTTTCGCTCTGGAAACACCATATATTTT.

Written as DNA, the CDR3 is TGTGCCACCAGCAGAGTATGGGACAGGGGATTCTCAGGCGGGCAGTACTTC. This gives the protein CATSRVWDRGFSGGQYF. The rearrangement joins TRBV15 to TRBJ2-7; 10 bases are a match to TRBD1. The germline gives CDR1 LNHNV, CDR2 YYDKDF (reference sequence). J gave up 9 bases and V 1 base, and 15 bases lay outside the gene matches. The length of the CDR3 is 17 residues. Full variable domain (outside the CDR3, taken from reference TRBV15 and TRBJ2-7): DAMVIQNPRYQVTQFGKPVTLSCSQTLNHNVMYWYQQKSSQAPKLLFHYYDKDFNNEADTPDNFQSRRPNTSFCFLDIRSPGLGDTAMYLCATSRVWDRGFSGGQYFGPGTRLTVT.

This chain links TRBV7-6 with TRBJ2-2; possible D gene TRBD2, 5 bases. This CDR3 region has 18 residues. The germline CDR1 and CDR2 sequences are SGHVS and FNYEAQ. Between the trimmed V and J ends, which lost 4 bases and 6 bases, there was a span of 24 bases. The CDR3 bases are TGTGCCAGCAGCTCCCCCGAGGGTGACGAACATGTAGCCGGGGAGCTGTTTTTT. It codes for CASSSPEGDEHVAGELFF.

This clone appeared a few times. The chain has TRBV4-3 and TRBJ1-5; a possible D gene is TRBD1 (6 bases). V lost 0 bases and J lost 5, with 11 bases in between. Germline-derived CDR1 and CDR2 are LGHNA and YSLEER. The CDR3 runs 15 residues. As DNA, the CDR3 is TGCGCCAGCAGCCAAGAAGCCACAGGGCATCAGCCCCAGCATTTT. The encoded protein is CASSQEATGHQPQHF.

Only a few counts were recorded for this clone. The J gene is TRBJ2-6, the V gene TRBV6-6, with D perhaps TRBD2 (5 bases). This CDR3 comprises 15 residues. Germline lookup yields CDR1 MNHNY and CDR2 SVGAGI (reference sequence). V lost 5 bases to trimming and J lost 2 bases, with 10 bases between them. CDR3 sequence reads: CASSVAGPGANVLTF. The CDR3 DNA is TGTGCCAGCAGTGTTGCGGGTCCTGGGGCCAACGTCCTGACTTTC.

This rearrangement joins TRBV4-3 to TRBJ2-7, with TRBD1 identical over 10 bases. The CDR3 is made up of 15 amino acids. J lost 4 bases, V lost 3 bases, and 6 bases had no gene match. CDR1 LGHNA and CDR2 YSLEER come from the germline V gene. The CDR3 DNA sequence: TGCGCCAGCAGCCACGCGACAGGGGGCTGGTACGAGCAGTACTTC. Residues: CASSHATGGWYEQYF.

This clone was counted once. The genes are TRBV11-3 and TRBJ2-5; perhaps TRBD2 as D (6 bases). Germline CDR1 and CDR2: SGHNT and YENEEA. The CDR3 is made up of 15 amino acids. With 5 bases removed from V and 2 bases from J, the gap between germline ends came to 15 bases. The CDR3 region has the DNA TGTGCCAGCAGCCCCCAGGGAGGACTACAAGAGACCCAGTACTTC. As protein: CASSPQGGLQETQYF.